Here is one TCR beta chain with its context. Its antigen is not yet known. The input lacks base qualities; no much larger clone sits a single base away. Through the immunoSEQ TRB Survey service, multiplex V and J primers were used to amplify rearranged CDR3 beta regions from genomic DNA. To keep sequencing depth the same across samples, survey-level depth of up to 500,000 reads per sample was applied. The libraries were purified, combined into pools and sequenced with Illumina technology. As for how the authors treated the data: immunoSEQ online tools were used for productive clonality, sample overlap, pairwise scatters, CDR3 beta length, V/D/J gene usage and productiveness. Calculated diversity was the number of unique rearrangements divided by total templates times 100; Shannon and Simpson indices were also computed. Principal component analysis was performed on Z-score normalized data with the R prcomp function and the ggbiplot package. Morisita's index was used to quantify the clonal overlap between blood and rectum within each subject. Sourced from immuneACCESS, this table was stored by TCRdb with only in-frame sequences that have V and J called. A share of the clones is absent; for the studies checked, an unresolved V gene accounts for under half, and the remainder has no known explanation. That table furnishes V, J and clone size, whereas the DNA furnished D and trimming. The sample yields tens of thousands of clones; under 80% were counted once. Of the sample, less than 4.5% is held by the ten largest clones.

This specimen belongs to a study of pediatric ulcerative colitis (dated by TCRdb to between 2017 and 2020). About the full investigation: More than five ulcerative colitis patients had pancolitis and two had left-sided colitis, with histology consistent with ulcerative colitis in all. Some 10 newly diagnosed, treatment-naive pediatric ulcerative colitis patients and a few non-IBD control children each provided paired blood and rectal samples. By Pediatric Ulcerative Colitis Activity Index, mild disease was classified in a couple of patients, moderate disease in several and acute severe colitis in three.

Taken from the germline V gene, the CDR1 and CDR2 loops are MDHEN and SYDVKM. Trimmed from V: 3 bases; trimmed from J: 3 bases; junction bases lacking a gene match: 4. The CDR3 numbers 14 residues from cysteine through phenylalanine. Of all the DNA, just the CDR3 is kept, 42 bases in frame from base 1. During colonoscopy, one to two rectal pinch biopsies were obtained for research purposes. Ulcerative colitis patients had received no immunosuppressive medication before the diagnostic colonoscopy. Before DNA was isolated, the rectal biopsies underwent proteinase K digestion. The Wizard kit (Promega) was used to extract genomic DNA from the blood and intestinal samples. The study at large found these results: Because repertoires were derived from total lymphocyte DNA, patterns in rare subsets such as regulatory T cells may not have been reflected. The healthy control group was small, with only four individuals. Significantly higher autologous blood-rectal clonal overlap was found in ulcerative colitis patients than in controls, which suggested increased T cell trafficking to inflamed tissue. For technical reasons, substantially fewer templates were yielded by the blood samples of a couple of patients, and these blood samples were excluded from blood-rectal overlap analysis. T cells from blood may have been included in the rectal pinch biopsies, particularly in patients with overt colitis. Rectal repertoire features separated controls, mild-moderate and acute severe colitis patients; acute severe colitis showed reduced rectal diversity due to clonal expansions. A couple of rectal CDR3 clonotypes were found in every ulcerative colitis patient but in no control.

The receptor comes from a girl aged 5 to 17 with moderate ulcerative colitis. Source material: gut tissue. Recombination joined TRBV28 with TRBJ1-2; 7 nucleotides in the junction match TRBD1. The nucleotide sequence reads as follows: TGTGCCAGCAGTTTGACAGGGCTCGACTATGGCTACACCTTC. Translated, it reads CASSLTGLDYGYTF.